This T cell receptor beta chain was sequenced in a study of blood T cells in healthy people across ages. Unmatched junction bases numbered 3, after V lost 6 bases and J lost 5 bases. Germline-derived CDR1 and CDR2 are MNHEY and SMNVEV (reference sequence). This CDR3 region has 14 residues. Combining a sample-barcoded 5' primer with a J-beta primer mix, a second PCR ran for about 7 to 11 cycles. One entry per CDR3 protein results from TCRdb running MiXCR on the 5' RACE reads. Of 750,000 to 1,000,000 distinct CDR3 sequences in the sample, almost 30% were seen once. This sample also appeared in a second study, on T cells of mothers and their children.

The TCR sequence derives from a woman in her forties in good health. The chain recombines TRBV27 with TRBJ2-2; TRBD1 matches 10 bases. The sample was blood. The CDR3 loop reads CASRGQGLTGELFF. Here the CDR3 DNA reads TGTGCCAGCAGGGGACAGGGGTTGACCGGGGAGCTGTTTTTT.